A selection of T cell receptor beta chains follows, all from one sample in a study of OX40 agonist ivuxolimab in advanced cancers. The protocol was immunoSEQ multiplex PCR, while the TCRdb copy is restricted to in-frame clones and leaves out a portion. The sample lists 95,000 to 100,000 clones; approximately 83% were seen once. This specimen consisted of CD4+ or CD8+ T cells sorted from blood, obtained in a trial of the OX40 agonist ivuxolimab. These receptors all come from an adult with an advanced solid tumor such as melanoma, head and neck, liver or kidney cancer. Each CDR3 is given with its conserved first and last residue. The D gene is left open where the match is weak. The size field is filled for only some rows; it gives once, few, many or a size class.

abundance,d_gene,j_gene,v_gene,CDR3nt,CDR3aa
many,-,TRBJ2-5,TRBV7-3,TGTGCCAGCAGCTTAATCGTGACGGAGACCCAGTACTTC,CASSLIVTETQYF
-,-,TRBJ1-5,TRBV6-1,TGTGCCAGCAGTGAACAGCAGCAGCTTCAATATAGCAATCAGCCCCAGCATTTT,CASSEQQQLQYSNQPQHF
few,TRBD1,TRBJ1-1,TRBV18,TGTGCCAGCTCACCGACAGGGGCGAACACTGAAGCTTTCTTT,CASSPTGANTEAFF
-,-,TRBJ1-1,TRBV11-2,TGTGCCAGCAGCTTAGCTAACACTGAAGCTTTCTTT,CASSLANTEAFF
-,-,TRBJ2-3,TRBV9,TGTGCCAGCAGCCTCCAGCGGGCAGATACGCAGTATTTT,CASSLQRADTQYF
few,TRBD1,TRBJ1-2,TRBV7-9,TGTGCCAGCAGGGGACAGGGCTATGGCTACACCTTC,CASRGQGYGYTF
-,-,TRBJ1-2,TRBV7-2,TGTGCCAGCAGCTTAGGGGCAGGGCACTATGGCTACACCTTC,CASSLGAGHYGYTF
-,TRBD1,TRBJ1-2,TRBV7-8,TGTGCCAGCAGCTTAGGGGGGACAGGGAGGCAAACTGGCTACACCTTC,CASSLGGTGRQTGYTF
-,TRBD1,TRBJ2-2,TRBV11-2,TGTGCCAGCAGCTCTCAAACAGGGGGCGGCGGGGAGCTGTTTTTT,CASSSQTGGGGELFF
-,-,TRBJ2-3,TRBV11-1,TGTGCCAGCAGCATCGGCGGACCAGGCACAGATACGCAGTATTTT,CASSIGGPGTDTQYF
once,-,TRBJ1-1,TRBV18,TGTGCCAGCTCACCACCGACAGAAGGTGAAGCTTTCTTT,CASSPPTEGEAFF
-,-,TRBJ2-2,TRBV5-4,TGTGCCAGCAGCCCCCAACGTAGAGGGACCTTAAACACCGGGGAGCTGTTTTTT,CASSPQRRGTLNTGELFF
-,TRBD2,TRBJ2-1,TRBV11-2,TGTGCCAGCAGCCCTAGCGGGAGGGCCGGAGGATACAATGAGCAGTTCTTC,CASSPSGRAGGYNEQFF
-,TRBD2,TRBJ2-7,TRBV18,TGTGCCAGCTCACCAATGGCGGGGGGCGAACAAGCGCAGTACTTC,CASSPMAGGEQAQYF
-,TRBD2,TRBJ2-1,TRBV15,TGTGCCACCAGCCCCCTAGGGACTATAGGGACCAATGAGCAGTTCTTC,CATSPLGTIGTNEQFF
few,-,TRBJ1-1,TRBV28,TGTGCCAGCAGTAAGTTCGTCTCACCCCGGGGCACTGAAGCTTTCTTT,CASSKFVSPRGTEAFF
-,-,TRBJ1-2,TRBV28,TGTGCCAGCACCATGGAAAACTATGGCTACACCTTC,CASTMENYGYTF
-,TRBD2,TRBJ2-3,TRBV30,TGTGCCTGGAGTCCCCGTAAAAGCGGGAGGGGCCCCCCCAGCACAGATACGCAGTATTTT,CAWSPRKSGRGPPSTDTQYF
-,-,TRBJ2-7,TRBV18,TGTGCCAGCTCACCTAAGGCAGGAGGAAGTAACGAGCAGTACTTC,CASSPKAGGSNEQYF
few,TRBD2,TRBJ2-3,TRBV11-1,TGTGCCAGCAGCTTATGGCGGGAGGCCACAGATACGCAGTATTTT,CASSLWREATDTQYF
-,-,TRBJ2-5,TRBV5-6,TGTGCCAGCAGCTTGACAGGGAGGGGCGAGACCCAGTACTTC,CASSLTGRGETQYF
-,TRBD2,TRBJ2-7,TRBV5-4,TGTGCCAGCAGCTTGCGCAGATCCGGGACTAGCGGTTCTCGCTCCTACGAGCAGTACTTC,CASSLRRSGTSGSRSYEQYF